This T cell receptor (beta chain) was found in a study of blood T cells in healthy people across ages. It was with a sample-barcoded 5' primer and a J-beta primer mix that a second PCR of roughly 6 to 12 cycles was run. Using its own MiXCR run on the 5' RACE reads, TCRdb lists one record per CDR3 protein. Of about 680,000 distinct CDR3 sequences detected, 45% to 50% appear once; the ten largest clones hold under 35%. V was pared by 1 base and J by 2 bases, with 6 bases between. CDR3 length: 13 amino acids. CDR1 SEHNR and CDR2 FQNEAQ come from the germline V gene (reference sequence). The genes are TRBV7-9 and TRBJ2-7, with unresolved D. Sequenced material: blood. The receptor was isolated from a woman in her sixties in good health. The CDR3 coding sequence is TGTGCCAGCAGCTTAGGTTGGCCCTACGAGCAGTACTTC. Translating gives CASSLGWPYEQYF.